One TCR beta chain is described in this entry. Its cognate antigen has yet to be identified. No quality values exist for individual bases; no much larger clone is one base distant. CDR1 SGHNT and CDR2 YYREEE were looked up in the germline V gene (reference sequence). Between the V and J ends, shortened by 4 bases and 1 base respectively, the junction contains 8 bases. The CDR3 numbers 13 residues from cysteine through phenylalanine. The read is trimmed to its CDR3 DNA, 39 bases read in frame from base 1. A single peripheral blood draw of around 120 mL on average was collected from each donor into heparinised tubes. A BD FACSAria II and a panel including CD45RO, CCR7, CD25, CD127, CD95 and CD27 were used to sort naive, central memory, regulatory and stem cell-like memory CD4+ T cells. Purity was above 95% for every sorted population. PBMCs were isolated right away by Lymphoprep density gradient centrifugation and were stained directly, without culture. So that batch effects would be minimized, each experiment stained and sorted samples in pairs, pairing one healthy donor with one patient.

The sample is drawn from a study of beta chain features in type 1 diabetes (dated by TCRdb to 2017 to 2018). Some background on the complete study: Patients and healthy donors did not differ in mean age, gender distribution, total cell number or subset yield. A total of 85 million to 110 million sorted cells were examined across all samples, and RNA yield correlated strongly with the number of cells per subset. The study compared TCRB repertoires of sorted circulating CD4+ T cell subsets between recently diagnosed type 1 diabetes patients and matched healthy donors. Regulatory and stem cell-like memory subsets were isolated from only 8 patients and roughly eight healthy donors, whereas naive and central memory subsets came from all 30 or so donors.

The entire isolated RNA was reverse transcribed using the High Capacity cDNA Reverse Transcription Kit, and thus expressed TCRB transcripts were sequenced. Naive, central memory and regulatory T cell samples underwent deep immunoSEQ sequencing, averaging around 4 million total reads per sample. After sorted cells were lysed in RLT buffer, RNA was extracted with DNase-treated RNeasy Micro or Mini kits, with the choice depending on cell number. Each cell subset was processed on its own to prevent cross-contamination, while patient and healthy donor samples were processed together. The immunoSEQ multiplex PCR was used to amplify TCRB sequences from cDNA, yielding 87-bp fragments that span the CDR3 region. Sequencing of the amplicons was performed on the Illumina HiSeq platform. The paper's data handling went like this. PCR bias was corrected computationally using synthetic template baselines, and reads within Hamming distance 2 were collapsed, with unmergeable singletons discarded. Reads were aligned against IMGT to assign V, D and J genes, CDR3 length and insertions or deletions at six rearrangement sites. Within each subset, clonotype counts were normalized to sorted cell number, after which true diversity and Gini coefficients were computed with the tcR R package. The overlap coefficient, calculated on TCRB nucleotide sequences, was used to quantify repertoire sharing. Out-of-frame TCRB sequences from naive cells were analyzed to stand in for the pre-selection repertoire. TCRdb's version of the immuneACCESS table is confined to in-frame rearrangements and falls short of the full clone set. An unresolved V gene accounts for under half of the shortfall where checked; the remainder is of unknown origin. V, J and clone size reflect that table, while D and trimming were determined from the DNA. This sample has around 310,000 clones in its table, and 13% of those were observed once. The biggest ten clones account for about 0.015% of the sample.

General study outcomes and caveats: A moderate but significant shortening of TCRB CDR3 length was observed in type 1 diabetes patients in all four CD4+ subsets. Because cDNA rather than genomic DNA was sequenced, highly expressing activated cells could have been over-represented, although no difference in activation and CD3 levels was found between groups. Naive, central memory and regulatory TCRB repertoires appeared to be more similar among patients than among healthy donors. Only small numbers of individuals were included in the HLA sub-analyses, which left unresolved whether HLA type had any influence on TCRB rearrangement. Fewer insertions and more nucleotide deletions at VDJ recombination sites were observed in patients with type 1 diabetes, implying thymic rearrangement abnormalities. PCR might favor shorter templates, but patient and control samples were amplified and corrected together, so any skew would affect both groups equally.

The V and J genes are TRBV5-4 and TRBJ1-1; no confident D gene assignment can be made. The sequenced sample was naive CD4+ T cells from blood. The cell subset or site label here, explained by the study, means: true naive CD4+ T cells. This receptor was taken from a woman aged 18 to 35 with type 1 diabetes. The CDR3 sequence is CASSLTRNTEAFF. The DNA sequence follows: TGTGCCAGCAGCCTAACGCGGAACACTGAAGCTTTCTTT.